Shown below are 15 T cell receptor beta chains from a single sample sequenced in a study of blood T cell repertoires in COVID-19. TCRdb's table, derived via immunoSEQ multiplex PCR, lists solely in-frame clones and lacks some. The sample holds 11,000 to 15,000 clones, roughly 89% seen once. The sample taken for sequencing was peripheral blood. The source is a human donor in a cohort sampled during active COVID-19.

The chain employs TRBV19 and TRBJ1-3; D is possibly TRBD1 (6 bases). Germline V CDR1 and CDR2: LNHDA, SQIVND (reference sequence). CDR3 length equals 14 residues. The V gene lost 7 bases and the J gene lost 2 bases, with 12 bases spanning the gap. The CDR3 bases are TGTGCCAGTATTCTCAGGGGCGCTGGAAACACCATATATTTT. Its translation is CASILRGAGNTIYF.

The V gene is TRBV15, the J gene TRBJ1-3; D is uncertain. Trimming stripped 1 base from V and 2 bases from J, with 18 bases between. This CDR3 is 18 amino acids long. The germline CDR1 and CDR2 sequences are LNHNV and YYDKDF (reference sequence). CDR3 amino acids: CATSRAGDFSRAGNTIYF. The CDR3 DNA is TGTGCCACCAGCAGAGCTGGGGATTTTTCGAGGGCTGGAAACACCATATATTTT. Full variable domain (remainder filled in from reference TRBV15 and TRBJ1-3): DAMVIQNPRYQVTQFGKPVTLSCSQTLNHNVMYWYQQKSSQAPKLLFHYYDKDFNNEADTPDNFQSRRPNTSFCFLDIRSPGLGDTAMYLCATSRAGDFSRAGNTIYFGEGSWLTVV.

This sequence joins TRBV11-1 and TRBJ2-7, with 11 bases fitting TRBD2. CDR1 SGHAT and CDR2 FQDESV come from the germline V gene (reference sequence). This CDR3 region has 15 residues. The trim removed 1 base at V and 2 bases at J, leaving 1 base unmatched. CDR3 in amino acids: CASSLGLAGPYEQYF. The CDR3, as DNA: TGTGCCAGCAGCTTAGGACTAGCGGGGCCCTACGAGCAGTACTTC.

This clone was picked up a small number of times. The CDR3 loop is CARVLRGLPEAFF. In nucleotides, the CDR3 is TGTGCCCGGGTTTTGAGGGGGCTGCCTGAAGCTTTCTTT. The chain links TRBV11-3 to TRBJ1-1; TRBD1 agrees at 7 bases. The CDR3 totals 13 residues. V shed 11 bases, J shed 6 bases, and the junction held 12 bases outside the gene matches. CDR1 is SGHNT and CDR2 is YENEEA in the germline V gene.

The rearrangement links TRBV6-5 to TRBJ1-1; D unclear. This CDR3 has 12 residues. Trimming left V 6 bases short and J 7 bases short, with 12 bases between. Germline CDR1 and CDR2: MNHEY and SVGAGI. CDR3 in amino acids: CASSRTRSEAFF. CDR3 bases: TGTGCCAGCAGCAGAACAAGGAGTGAAGCTTTCTTT.

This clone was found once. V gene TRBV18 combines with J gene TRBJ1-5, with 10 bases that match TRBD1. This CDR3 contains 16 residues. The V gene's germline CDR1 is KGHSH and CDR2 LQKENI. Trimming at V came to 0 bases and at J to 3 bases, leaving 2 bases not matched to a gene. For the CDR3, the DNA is TGTGCCAGCTCACCACCAGGGACAGGGGACAATCAGCCCCAGCATTTT. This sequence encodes CASSPPGTGDNQPQHF.

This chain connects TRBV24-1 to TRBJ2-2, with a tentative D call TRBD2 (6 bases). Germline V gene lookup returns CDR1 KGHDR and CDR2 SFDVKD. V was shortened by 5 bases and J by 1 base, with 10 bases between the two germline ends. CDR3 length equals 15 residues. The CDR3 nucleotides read TGTGCCACCAGTGGCTGGGGGGAGAACACCGGGGAGCTGTTTTTT. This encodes CATSGWGENTGELFF.

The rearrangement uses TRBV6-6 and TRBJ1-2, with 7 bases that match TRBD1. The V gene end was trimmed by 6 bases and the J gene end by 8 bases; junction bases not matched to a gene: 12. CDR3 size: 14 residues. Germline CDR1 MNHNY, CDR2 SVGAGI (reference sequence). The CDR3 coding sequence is TGTGCCAGCAGGGGGCGACAGGGTCCGGTCGGCTACACCTTC. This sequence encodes CASRGRQGPVGYTF.

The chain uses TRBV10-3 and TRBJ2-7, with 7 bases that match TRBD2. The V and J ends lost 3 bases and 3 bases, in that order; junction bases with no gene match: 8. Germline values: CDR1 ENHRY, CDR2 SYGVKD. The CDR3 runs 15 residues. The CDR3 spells CAISDASGARYEQYF. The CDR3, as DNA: TGTGCCATCAGTGACGCTAGCGGAGCTCGCTACGAGCAGTACTTC.

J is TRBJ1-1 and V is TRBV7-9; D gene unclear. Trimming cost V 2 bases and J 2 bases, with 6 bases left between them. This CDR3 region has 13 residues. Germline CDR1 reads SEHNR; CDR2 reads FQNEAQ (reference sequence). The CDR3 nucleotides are TGTGCCAGCAGCTTACAGTACAACACTGAAGCTTTCTTT. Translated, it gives CASSLQYNTEAFF.

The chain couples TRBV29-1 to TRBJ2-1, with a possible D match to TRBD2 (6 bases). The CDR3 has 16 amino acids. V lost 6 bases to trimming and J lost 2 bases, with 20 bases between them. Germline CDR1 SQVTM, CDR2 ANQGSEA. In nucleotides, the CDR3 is TGCAGCGTGACTGCTGGCGGGACCCCGGCCTACAATGAGCAGTTCTTC. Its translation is CSVTAGGTPAYNEQFF.

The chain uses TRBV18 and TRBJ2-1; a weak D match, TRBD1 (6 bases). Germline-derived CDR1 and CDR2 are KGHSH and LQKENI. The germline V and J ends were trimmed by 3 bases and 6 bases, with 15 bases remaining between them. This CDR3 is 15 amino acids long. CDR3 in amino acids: CASSPLTGISNEQFF. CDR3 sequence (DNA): TGTGCCAGCTCACCCCTGACAGGAATCAGCAATGAGCAGTTCTTC.

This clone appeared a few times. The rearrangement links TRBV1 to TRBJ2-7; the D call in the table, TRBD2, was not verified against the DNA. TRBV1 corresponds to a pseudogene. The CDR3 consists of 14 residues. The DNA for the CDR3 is TGCACCAGCAGCCCCTCTGGGGGGGTGCAGGAGCAGTACTTC. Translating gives CTSSPSGGVQEQYF.

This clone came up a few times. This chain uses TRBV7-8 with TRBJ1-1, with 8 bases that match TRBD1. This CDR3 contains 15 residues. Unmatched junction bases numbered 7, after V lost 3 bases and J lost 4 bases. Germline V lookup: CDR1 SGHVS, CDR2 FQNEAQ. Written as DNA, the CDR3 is TGTGCCAGCAGCTTCAGGGGGCGGCAGGGCACTGAAGCTTTCTTT. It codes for CASSFRGRQGTEAFF.

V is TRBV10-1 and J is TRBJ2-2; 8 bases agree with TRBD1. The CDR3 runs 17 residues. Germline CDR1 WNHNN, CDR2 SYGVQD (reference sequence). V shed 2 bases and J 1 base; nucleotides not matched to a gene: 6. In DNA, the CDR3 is TGCGCCAGCAGTGAGCTGGGACAGGATGGGAACACCGGGGAGCTGTTTTTT. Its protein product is CASSELGQDGNTGELFF.